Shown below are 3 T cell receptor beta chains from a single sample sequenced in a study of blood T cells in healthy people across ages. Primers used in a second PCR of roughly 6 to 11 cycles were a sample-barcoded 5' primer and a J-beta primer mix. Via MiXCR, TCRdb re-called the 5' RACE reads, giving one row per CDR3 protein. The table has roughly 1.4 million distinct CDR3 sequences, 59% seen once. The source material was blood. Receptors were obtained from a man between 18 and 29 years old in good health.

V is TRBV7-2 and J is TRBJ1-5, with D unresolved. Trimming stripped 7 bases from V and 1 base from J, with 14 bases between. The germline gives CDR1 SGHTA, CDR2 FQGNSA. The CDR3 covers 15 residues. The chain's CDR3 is CASTSYGRSNQPQHF. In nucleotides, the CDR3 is TGTGCCAGCACCTCGTATGGCCGGAGCAATCAGCCCCAGCATTTT.

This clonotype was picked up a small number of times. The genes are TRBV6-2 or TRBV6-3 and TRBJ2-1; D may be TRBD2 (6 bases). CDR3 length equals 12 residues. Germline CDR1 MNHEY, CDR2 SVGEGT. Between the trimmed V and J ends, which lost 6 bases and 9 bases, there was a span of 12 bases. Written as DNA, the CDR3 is TGTGCCAGCAGCAACCGGGGAGGTGAGCAGTTCTTC. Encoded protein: CASSNRGGEQFF.

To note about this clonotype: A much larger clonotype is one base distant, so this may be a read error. The CDR3 loop reads CAIRGQSYEQYF. The CDR3 DNA follows: TGTGCCATCAGGGGACAGTCCTACGAGCAGTACTTC. The genes are TRBV10-3 and TRBJ2-5; 7 bases match TRBD1. The J call could be wrong; TRBJ2-7 is a better fit for the DNA end. Germline V CDR1 and CDR2: ENHRY, SYGVKD. The CDR3 sequence is 12 residues long.